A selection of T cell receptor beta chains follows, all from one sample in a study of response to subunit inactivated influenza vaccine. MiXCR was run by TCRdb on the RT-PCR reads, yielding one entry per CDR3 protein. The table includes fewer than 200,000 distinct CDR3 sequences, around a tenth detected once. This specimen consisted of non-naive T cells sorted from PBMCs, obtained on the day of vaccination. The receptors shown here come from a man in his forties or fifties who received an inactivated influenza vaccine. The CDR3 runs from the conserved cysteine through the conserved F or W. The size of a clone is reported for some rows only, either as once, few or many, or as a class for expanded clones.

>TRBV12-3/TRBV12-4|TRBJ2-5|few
CASTTGLQETQYF
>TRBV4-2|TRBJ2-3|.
CASSQDPRGGGATDTQYF
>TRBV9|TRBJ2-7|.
CASSPGQGANSYEQYF
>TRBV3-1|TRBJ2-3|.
CASSQERHSGTQYF
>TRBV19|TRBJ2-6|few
CASSRDTGGSGANVLTF
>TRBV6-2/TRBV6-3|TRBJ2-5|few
CASSYYGGTETQYF
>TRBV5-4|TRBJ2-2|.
CASSLDPGGNTGELFF
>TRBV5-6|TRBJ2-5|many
CASSLGPDQETQYF
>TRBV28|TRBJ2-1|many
CASSLRRGNEQFF
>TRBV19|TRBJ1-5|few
CASLGGGNQPQHF
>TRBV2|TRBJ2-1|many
CASRYRGHNEQFF
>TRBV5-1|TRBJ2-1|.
CASARLAGGSFHEQFF
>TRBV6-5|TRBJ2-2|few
CASRPYTGELFF
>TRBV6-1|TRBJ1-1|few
CASILRQAGSTEAFF
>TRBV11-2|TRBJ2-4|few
CASSSVGQGSHIQYF
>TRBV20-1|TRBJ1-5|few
CSAYRQGLNQPQHF
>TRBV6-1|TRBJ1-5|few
CASGREGFQPQHF
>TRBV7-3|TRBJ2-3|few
CASSLGLAGVGDTQYF
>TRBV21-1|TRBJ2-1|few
CASSKVFGTSGGARDEQFF
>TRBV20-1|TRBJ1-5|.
CSARRGTLRSNQPQHF
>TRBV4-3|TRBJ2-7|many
CASSPGVASGSSYEQYF
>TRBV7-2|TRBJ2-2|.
CASSLQQGANTGELFF
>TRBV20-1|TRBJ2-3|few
CSANKGSTDTQYF
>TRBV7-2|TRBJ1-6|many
CASSLKFNSPLHF
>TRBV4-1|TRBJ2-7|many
CASSQEGGAGRVYEQYF
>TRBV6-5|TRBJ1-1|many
CASSYFGSGNTEAFF
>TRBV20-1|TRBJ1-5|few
CSAWTDRNQPQHF
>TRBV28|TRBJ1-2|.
CASSHTPNGYTF
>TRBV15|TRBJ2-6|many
CATSRGLNRDTLSGANVLTF
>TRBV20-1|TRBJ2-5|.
CSASSTGAGTQYF
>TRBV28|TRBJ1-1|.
CASTTPGRTEAFF
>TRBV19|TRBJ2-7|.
CASSMNGQISGEQYF
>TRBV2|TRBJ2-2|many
CASRRTTNTGELFF
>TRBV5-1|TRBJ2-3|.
CASSIVGDADTQYF
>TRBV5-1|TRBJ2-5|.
CASSLQVEETQYF
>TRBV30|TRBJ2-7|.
CAWSVLAGRSYEQYF
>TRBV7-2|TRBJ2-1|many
CASSFDFMSSYNEQFF
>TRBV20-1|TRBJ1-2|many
CSARGMNYGYTF
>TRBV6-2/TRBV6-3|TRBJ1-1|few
CASRTTGARAFF
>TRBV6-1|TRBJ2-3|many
CASRAGTTYTDTQYF
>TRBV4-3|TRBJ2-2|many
CASSPGTGKAGELFF
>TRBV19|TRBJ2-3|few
CASRVSPTTDTQYF
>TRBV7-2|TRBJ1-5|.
CASSLGVGGGAQHF
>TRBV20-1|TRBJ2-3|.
CSAPSGGIGDTQYF
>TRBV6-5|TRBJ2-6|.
CASSYSRAAGANVLTF
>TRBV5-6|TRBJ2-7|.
CASRGVTQGEQYF
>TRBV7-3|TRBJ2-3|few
CASSPQSTDTQYF
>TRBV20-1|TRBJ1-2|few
CSARDHRHWGYTF
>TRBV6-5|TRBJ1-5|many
CASSYSLLGGHSNQPQHF
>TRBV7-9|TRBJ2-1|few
CASSLGGLAFEQFF
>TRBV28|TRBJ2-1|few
CASRPSKTGFVNEQFF
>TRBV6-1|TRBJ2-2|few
CASSTGQSNTGELFF
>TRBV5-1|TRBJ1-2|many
CASSGTGGSEGYTF
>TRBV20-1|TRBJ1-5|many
CSASKTGGSNQPQHF
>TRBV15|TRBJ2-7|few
CATSRVTAGGYEQYF
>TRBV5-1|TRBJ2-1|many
CASSLSSGYYNEQFF
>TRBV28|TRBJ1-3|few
CASSNSGVRDRRNTIYF
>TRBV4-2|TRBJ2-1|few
CASSPKTSGRRFF
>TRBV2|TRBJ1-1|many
CASSSQGGNTEAFF